The present T cell receptor beta chain was sequenced within a study of beta chain features in type 1 diabetes. As to this clone: The same CDR3 arises from other DNA sequences in this sample as well.

Trimming cost V 0 bases and J 5 bases, with 3 bases left between them. There are 12 residues in the CDR3. CDR1 is MNHEY and CDR2 is SVGAGI in the germline V gene. TCRB transcripts that were expressed got sequenced, as all of the isolated RNA had been reverse transcribed. Measured with immunoSEQ multiplex PCR; TCRdb has only the in-frame clones, and not every one. Of about 340,000 clones listed, approximately 8% were seen once; the top ten hold roughly 0.44%. The specimen was central memory CD4+ T cells from blood. V gene TRBV6-5 combines with J gene TRBJ2-3; D remains ambiguous. The clonotype comes from a woman between 18 and 29 years old in good health. The CDR3 DNA sequence: TGTGCCAGCAGTTACTCGAAAGATACGCAGTATTTT. Translating gives CASSYSKDTQYF.